These 28 T cell receptor beta chains came from one sample sequenced in a study of molecular identifiers for immune sequencing clone quantification. TCRdb called the PCR reads again in MiXCR, with one record for every CDR3 protein. This sample has about 510,000 distinct CDR3 sequences; over 20% occur once, and the top ten carry around 0.84%. Specimen: naive CD8+ T cells from blood, with Jurkat cell RNA spiked in. Indicated subset: FACS-sorted CD8+CD4-CCR7+CD45RA+ naive T cells. Receptor source: a human donor in good health. Some libraries in this study had Jurkat cell RNA spiked in.

This clonotype was counted at least ten times. J is TRBJ2-3 and V is TRBV7-2; TRBD2 matches 7 bases. V trimming: 1 base; J trimming: 1 base; junction bases outside the gene matches: 8. Germline assignment: CDR1 SGHTA and CDR2 FQGNSA. This CDR3 is built from 17 residues. CDR3 nucleotides: TGTGCCAGCAGCTTAGGAATAAGGACTAGAGGCACAGATACGCAGTATTTT. Its protein product is CASSLGIRTRGTDTQYF.

A few counts support this clonotype. The chain combines TRBV6-1 with TRBJ1-5, with D perhaps TRBD1 (6 bases). In germline, CDR1 is MNHNS, CDR2 SASEGT. The CDR3 is made up of 19 amino acids. V dropped 5 bases and J dropped 0 bases, with 23 bases sitting between them. DNA of the CDR3: TGTGCCAGCAGTCAAGGGACGAGGAGAACAGGGTATAGCAATCAGCCCCAGCATTTT. Encoded protein: CASSQGTRRTGYSNQPQHF.

Worth noting for this clonotype: A much bigger clone sits one base away, suggesting this may be a read error. This chain joins TRBV9 and TRBJ2-3; 12 nucleotides agree with TRBD2. V shed 4 bases, J shed 2 bases, and the junction held 8 bases outside the gene matches. Germline values: CDR1 SGDLS, CDR2 YYNGEE. This CDR3 is 17 amino acids long. DNA of the CDR3: TGTGCCAGCAGCTCTCAGACTAGCGGGGGACACACAGATACGCAGTATTTT. The encoded protein is CASSSQTSGGHTDTQYF.

The V gene is TRBV12-3 or TRBV12-4, the J gene TRBJ2-1; 9 bases are a match to TRBD2. CDR3 length: 16 residues. V gave up 1 base and J gave up 9 bases; unmatched junction bases: 10. This chain's CDR3 is CASSLGGGRASSEQFF. The CDR3 nucleotides are TGTGCCAGCAGTTTAGGCGGCGGGAGGGCCTCCAGTGAGCAGTTCTTC.

The chain links TRBV9 to TRBJ2-1, with TRBD1 identical over 7 bases. V shed 3 bases, J shed 2 bases, and the junction held 5 bases outside the gene matches. The CDR3 consists of 15 residues. Germline assignment: CDR1 SGDLS and CDR2 YYNGEE. CDR3 sequence (DNA): TGTGCCAGCAGCGGCGGCGACAGGGCCTACAATGAGCAGTTCTTC. It is translated as CASSGGDRAYNEQFF.

This clonotype was observed a handful of times. The chain joins TRBV7-9 to TRBJ2-3; D might be TRBD1 (6 bases). This CDR3 region has 14 residues. Germline loops: CDR1 SEHNR, CDR2 FQNEAQ (reference sequence). V shed 4 bases and J shed 5 bases, with 13 bases lying between them. CDR3 protein: CASSSLTGGDTQYF. The DNA for the CDR3 is TGTGCCAGCAGCTCTTTGACAGGTGGAGATACGCAGTATTTT.

V and J are TRBV7-9 and TRBJ2-3, with D perhaps TRBD1 (6 bases). CDR3 length equals 14 residues. Looked up from germline, CDR1 is SEHNR and CDR2 is FQNEAQ (reference sequence). The V end was cut by 1 base, the J end by 5 bases, with 10 bases between. CDR3 coding DNA: TGTGCCAGCAGCTTAGTAAGGGGGATAGATACGCAGTATTTT. Translation gives CASSLVRGIDTQYF. Supplemented by reference TRBV7-9 and TRBJ2-3, the full variable domain reads DTGVSQNPRHKITKRGQNVTFRCDPISEHNRLYWYRQTLGQGPEFLTYFQNEAQLEKSRLLSDRFSAERPKGSFSTLEIQRTEQGDSAMYLCASSLVRGIDTQYFGPGTRLTVL.

This clonotype was seen repeatedly, ten times or more. This chain links TRBV14 with TRBJ2-1; TRBD2 agrees at 8 bases. This CDR3 is 16 amino acids long. Trimming at V came to 4 bases and at J to 4 bases, leaving 9 bases not matched to a gene. Looked up from germline, CDR1 is SGHDN and CDR2 is FVKESK. CDR3 in DNA: TGTGCCAGCAGCCCAACCCGGACTAGCTTTTACAATGAGCAGTTCTTC. This encodes CASSPTRTSFYNEQFF.

The rearrangement joins TRBV24-1 to TRBJ2-3; tentative D call: TRBD2 (5 bases). Trimming pared 12 bases from V and 1 base from J, leaving 22 bases between. CDR3 length: 16 residues. Germline CDR1 is KGHDR and CDR2 is SFDVKD. The CDR3 reads CAANPRTQDGTDTQYF. The CDR3 coding sequence is TGTGCCGCTAATCCAAGGACTCAGGATGGCACAGATACGCAGTATTTT.

The V gene is TRBV6-2 or TRBV6-3, the J gene TRBJ2-3; the D call may be TRBD1 or TRBD2 (5 bases each). V lost 8 bases and J lost 2, with 17 bases in between. The CDR3 runs 15 residues. CDR1 and CDR2 (germline): MNHEY, SVGEGT. The CDR3 bases are TGTGCCAGCCTATCGGGGCCCTATGACACAGATACGCAGTATTTT. Its translation: CASLSGPYDTDTQYF.

This clonotype was seen a handful of times. The gene calls are TRBV29-1 and TRBJ1-2, with a weak D call TRBD1 (6 bases). CDR3 size: 15 residues. V was trimmed by 1 base and J by 5 bases, leaving 17 bases between them. CDR1 is SQVTM, CDR2 ANQGSEA, per germline. CDR3 sequence: CSVEGWGQDRYGYTF. CDR3 bases: TGCAGCGTTGAAGGATGGGGGCAGGATCGGTATGGCTACACCTTC.

There are a few counts of this clonotype. The chain uses TRBV6-5 and TRBJ2-5; D is possibly TRBD2 (5 bases). This CDR3 comprises 13 residues. Germline V lookup: CDR1 MNHEY, CDR2 SVGAGI. With 5 bases removed from V and 7 bases from J, the gap between germline ends came to 14 bases. The CDR3 DNA reads TGTGCCAGCAGTCCCGGGAAGCACGGGACCCAGTACTTC. Its protein product is CASSPGKHGTQYF.

This clonotype was counted many times. The chain links TRBV7-6 to TRBJ1-1, with 11 nucleotides matching TRBD1. Trimming removed 5 bases from V and 5 bases from J; junction bases left unmatched: 7. This CDR3 has 15 residues. CDR1 SGHVS and CDR2 FNYEAQ come from the germline V gene. CDR3: CASSASGTGGTEAFF. The CDR3 DNA sequence: TGTGCCAGCAGCGCGTCCGGGACAGGGGGAACTGAAGCTTTCTTT.

The chain has TRBV7-6 and TRBJ2-5; TRBD2 matches 8 bases. V gave up 2 bases and J gave up 0 bases; unmatched junction bases: 11. Looked up from germline, CDR1 is SGHVS and CDR2 is FNYEAQ. This CDR3 has 18 residues. The CDR3 is CASSLRREAETYQETQYF. CDR3 DNA sequence: TGTGCCAGCAGCTTAAGGCGGGAGGCCGAAACGTACCAAGAGACCCAGTACTTC. Drawing the rest from reference TRBV7-6 and TRBJ2-5, the complete variable domain is GAGVSQSPRYKVTKRGQDVALRCDPISGHVSLYWYRQALGQGPEFLTYFNYEAQQDKSGLPNDRFSAERPEGSISTLTIQRTEQRDSAMYRCASSLRREAETYQETQYFGPGTRLLVL.

Only one count was recorded for this clonotype. This chain links TRBV20-1 with TRBJ2-1; D not certain. The CDR3 covers 17 residues. In germline, CDR1 is DFQATT, CDR2 SNEGSKA (reference sequence). Trimming cost V 0 bases and J 0 bases, with 15 bases left between them. CDR3 DNA: TGCAGTGCTAGAGATAGAGAGGTGTCAAGCTCCTACAATGAGCAGTTCTTC. Translation: CSARDREVSSSYNEQFF.

Many counts were recorded for this clonotype. The chain couples TRBV29-1 to TRBJ2-7; the D gene is possibly TRBD1 (5 bases). The CDR3 consists of 12 residues. CDR1 is SQVTM and CDR2 is ANQGSEA in the germline V gene. V was pared by 4 bases and J by 6 bases, with 13 bases between. The CDR3 loop is CSVAGFQGEQYF. CDR3 nucleotide sequence: TGCAGCGTTGCAGGGTTCCAGGGCGAGCAGTACTTC.

A few counts support this clonotype. With a much larger clone just one base away, this may be a read error. The V gene is TRBV12-3 or TRBV12-4, the J gene TRBJ2-5; TRBD1 is a possible D gene (6 bases). The CDR3 contains 15 residues. The CDR3 protein is CASSPGHDRKEAQYF. CDR3 in DNA: TGTGCCAGTTCCCCCGGGCACGACAGGAAAGAGGCCCAGTACTTC.

This clonotype has a count of ten or more. This rearrangement joins TRBV5-1 to TRBJ1-6; D not resolved. Trimming left V 0 bases short and J 10 bases short, with 14 bases between. Germline-derived CDR1 and CDR2 are SGHRS and YFSETQ. This CDR3 comprises 15 residues. The CDR3 sequence: CASSLVYGEGSPLHF. The CDR3 bases are TGCGCCAGCAGCTTGGTGTACGGGGAGGGATCACCCCTCCACTTT.

This clonotype occurred a few times. The chain couples TRBV27 to TRBJ2-7; D may match TRBD1 or TRBD2 (6 bases each). The V gene lost 3 bases and the J gene lost 4 bases, with 13 bases spanning the gap. The length of the CDR3 is 14 residues. Germline assignment: CDR1 MNHEY and CDR2 SMNVEV (reference sequence). The CDR3 is CASSFGGPGYEQYF. The CDR3, as DNA: TGTGCCAGCAGTTTTGGGGGGCCGGGATACGAGCAGTACTTC.

This chain connects TRBV6-5 to TRBJ2-7, with D perhaps matching TRBD1 (5 bases). CDR1 and CDR2 (germline): MNHEY, SVGAGI. Trimming left V 0 bases short and J 6 bases short, with 18 bases between. The CDR3 contains 16 residues. The CDR3 spells CASSYSSDRHAIEQYF. The CDR3 DNA is TGTGCCAGCAGTTACTCGTCTGACAGACACGCCATCGAGCAGTACTTC.

This clonotype came up a few times. The chain links TRBV27 to TRBJ2-2; D uncertain. The V gene lost 4 bases and the J gene lost 3 bases, with 9 bases spanning the gap. Germline CDR1 and CDR2: MNHEY and SMNVEV (reference sequence). The CDR3 length is 14 residues. DNA of the CDR3: TGTGCCAGCAGTTCAGCCAGCCACACCGGGGAGCTGTTTTTT. It specifies CASSSASHTGELFF.

As concerns this clonotype: A much larger clone is a single base away; this may be a read error. This chain uses TRBV29-1 with TRBJ2-7; D is unclear. The CDR3 extends over 13 amino acids. The germline CDR1 and CDR2 sequences are SQVTM and ANQGSEA. CDR3 nucleotides: TGCAGCGTTCTGACCCCGCTCGGTTACGCGCAGTACTTC. Amino acids: CSVLTPLGYAQYF.

This clonotype was counted ten times or more. The rearrangement joins TRBV9 to TRBJ1-2; D is unclear. Germline lookup yields CDR1 SGDLS and CDR2 YYNGEE. The CDR3 has 13 amino acids. V lost 2 bases, J lost 3 bases, and 8 bases lay in between. CDR3: CASSVGQHYGYTF. CDR3 nucleotides: TGTGCCAGCAGCGTCGGCCAGCACTATGGCTACACCTTC.

The chain uses TRBV11-2 and TRBJ2-3, with TRBD1 matching 7 bases. The CDR3 totals 16 residues. Germline loops: CDR1 SGHAT, CDR2 FQNNGV. V trimming: 4 bases; J trimming: 0 bases; junction bases outside the gene matches: 7. The CDR3 here is CASSSWDSTSTDTQYF. CDR3 nucleotide sequence: TGTGCCAGCAGCTCATGGGACAGCACTAGCACAGATACGCAGTATTTT.

This clonotype was detected only a few times. The chain is built from TRBV7-9 and TRBJ1-5, with 9 bases that match TRBD1. Looked up from germline, CDR1 is SEHNR and CDR2 is FQNEAQ (reference sequence). J was trimmed by 5 bases and V by 1 base; bases with no gene match: 3. The CDR3 spans 15 residues. CDR3 sequence (DNA): TGTGCCAGCAGCTTAGAGGGGACAGGGTATCAGCCCCAGCATTTT. Amino acids: CASSLEGTGYQPQHF.

As for this clonotype: Mismatch with germline at one junction end may stem from a read error. This chain links TRBV27 with TRBJ2-7, with D perhaps TRBD1 or TRBD2 (7 bases each). Germline-derived CDR1 and CDR2 are MNHEY and SMNVEV (reference sequence). The CDR3 contains 16 residues. CDR3 loop: CTSSLSGGVGAYEQYF. The CDR3 region has the DNA TGTACCAGCAGTTTATCAGGGGGGGTGGGTGCGTACGAGCAGTACTTC.

The chain links TRBV4-3 to TRBJ2-7, with D unresolved. This CDR3 contains 15 residues. CDR1 and CDR2 (germline): LGHNA, YSLEER. V was pared by 1 base and J by 3 bases, with 13 bases between. Written as DNA, the CDR3 is TGCGCCAGCAGCCAAGGGTACGGCAACCTCTACGAGCAGTACTTC. As protein: CASSQGYGNLYEQYF.

The chain links TRBV5-1 to TRBJ2-2, with D possibly being TRBD2 (5 bases). The CDR3 is 14 amino acids. In germline, CDR1 is SGHRS, CDR2 YFSETQ. V lost 5 bases to trimming and J lost 5 bases, with 13 bases between them. DNA of the CDR3: TGCGCCAGCAGACTTGGAACGGGAACCGGGGAGCTGTTTTTT. As protein: CASRLGTGTGELFF.